This T cell receptor beta chain was found in a study of blood T cells in healthy people across ages. Trimming pared 7 bases from V and 10 bases from J, leaving 14 bases between. The CDR3 totals 12 residues. Germline assignment: CDR1 SNHLY and CDR2 FYNNEI. A second PCR of 7 to 11 cycles used a sample-barcoded 5' primer and a J-beta primer mix. MiXCR, applied by TCRdb to the 5' RACE reads, yields one record per CDR3 protein. Of under 2 million distinct CDR3 sequences in the sample, around 36% were seen once. The source is a woman in her twenties or thirties in good health. This chain joins TRBV2 and TRBJ2-1; D ambiguous. Material: blood. CDR3 nucleotide sequence: TGTGCCAGCAAAAACCGGTGGGAAGAGCAGTTCTTC. Translation: CASKNRWEEQFF.